These T cell receptor beta chains were read from a single sample in a study of cytomegalovirus exposure and HLA in healthy donors. Produced via immunoSEQ multiplex PCR; TCRdb's table is partial and in-frame only. The sample holds tens of thousands of clones; less than 80% are singletons and the top ten take about 2.5%. Sequenced: PBMCs. These receptors all stem from a man younger than 45 in good health and CMV-seronegative. Both conserved end residues are part of each CDR3.

cdr3_aa v_call
CASSPGTRGYTF TRBV6-5
CASRLAGDYEQFF TRBV6-1
CAISEGVRQAAGYTF TRBV10-3
CASSKQHEKLFF TRBV28
CASSQATGLESYEQYF TRBV18
CASSLEGSNKDEQYF TRBV5-1
CASSYRETGANEQYF TRBV5-6
CASSPGGPHEQYF TRBV28
CASSMRLAGGNNEQFF TRBV19
CASRGQGRNGYTF TRBV28
CSSSLGELGGHTDTQYF TRBV7-9
CAISESEGYTEAFF TRBV10-3
CASSQKAWGGPNTQYF TRBV27
CASSLSDRGGYTF TRBV18
CASSLAGDHEQYF TRBV27
CASSLGNQRQETQYF TRBV7-2
CASSFPNRVETEAFF TRBV5-4
CASSSPGKAYEQYF TRBV7-9
CASSLAASGAGGELFF TRBV7-2
CASRLGQGATYGYTF TRBV27
CASSPQDRGAPGYIEAFF TRBV18
CASSLGGGEPGELFF TRBV11-3
CASSSNSGGYTF TRBV7-2
CASSVGWANTEAFF TRBV9
CASGGVRNQPQHF TRBV2
CASSQGQITGELFF TRBV19
CASSQYKGADGYTF TRBV4-2
CASSRVSWNTGELFF TRBV23-1
CSVGAGHGYTF TRBV29-1
CASSQGLAGSYEQYF TRBV4-2
CASRRFGYGYTF TRBV5-6
CASTITTGPPPHYGYTF TRBV13
CASKSGLGAQEQFF TRBV6-4
CASSRPVAGGRSEQFF TRBV4-2
CASSENGAGIEAFF TRBV2
CASSRPGANVLTF TRBV6-5
CASSLTRLAGFEQYF TRBV28
CASNKERSNTGELFF TRBV9
CAISPGLAGMGETQYF TRBV10-3
CASSRRIDGAGGIGNEQYF TRBV5-6
CASSLDSMTEDNEKLFF TRBV7-9
CAWEETPGETQYF TRBV30
CASSDSGKQQYF TRBV7-2
CASSQMEGWYEQYF TRBV4-1
CATRAEGASDEQYF TRBV19
CAWSVQGEGQYF TRBV30
CASSRGGGGNTEAFF TRBV9
CASGATSGGNEQFF TRBV12-5
CASSLMADYEQYF TRBV5-4
CASSPGTIYEQYF TRBV5-5
CASSLELNGLIASGANVLTF TRBV5-1
CASSQTGSAEAFF TRBV14
CAISSRQGDNNSPLHF TRBV10-3